These 5 T cell receptor beta chains came from one sample sequenced in a study of blood T cell repertoires in COVID-19. The method was immunoSEQ multiplex PCR; TCRdb's version includes in-frame clones alone and lacks a portion of them. In the table there are around 20,000 clones, about 89% of which are singletons. Sequences were obtained from peripheral blood. The origin of the receptors is a human donor with active COVID-19. The donor label of this sample is uncertain.

The chain recombines TRBV6-5 with TRBJ2-7; TRBD2 aligns across 9 bases. The V and J ends lost 5 bases and 5 bases, in that order; junction bases with no gene match: 7. Germline CDR1 and CDR2: MNHEY and SVGAGI. The CDR3 runs to 14 residues. CDR3 in amino acids: CASSLVAGVNEQYF. In nucleotides, the CDR3 is TGTGCCAGCAGTCTAGTAGCGGGAGTAAACGAGCAGTACTTC.

The chain uses TRBV11-3 and TRBJ2-7, with 13 bases that match TRBD2. CDR1 and CDR2 from the germline V gene are SGHNT and YENEEA. This CDR3 is built from 18 residues. The V gene end was trimmed by 0 bases and the J gene end by 6 bases; junction bases not matched to a gene: 11. CDR3 residues: CASSLDLRTSGSHGEQYF. DNA of the CDR3: TGTGCCAGCAGCTTAGATCTCCGGACTAGCGGGAGCCACGGCGAGCAGTACTTC. Together with reference TRBV11-3 and TRBJ2-7, the CDR3 gives the full variable domain: EAGVVQSPRYKIIEKKQPVAFWCNPISGHNTLYWYLQNLGQGPELLIRYENEEAVDDSQLPKDRFSAERLKGVDSTLKIQPAELGDSAVYLCASSLDLRTSGSHGEQYFGPGTRLTVT.

The chain recombines TRBV7-2 with TRBJ1-5; D is ambiguous. Germline V lookup: CDR1 SGHTA, CDR2 FQGNSA. V was shortened by 5 bases and J by 4 bases, with 21 bases between the two germline ends. The CDR3 runs to 17 residues. The CDR3 coding sequence is TGTGCCAGCAGCACCCCGGCTGGCGGGCCGTTTAATCAGCCCCAGCATTTT. Translation gives CASSTPAGGPFNQPQHF.

The chain carries TRBV7-6 and TRBJ2-3; 9 nucleotides line up with TRBD2. The CDR3 covers 17 residues. V trimming: 4 bases; J trimming: 3 bases; junction bases outside the gene matches: 11. Germline V lookup: CDR1 SGHVS, CDR2 FNYEAQ. CDR3 in DNA: TGTGCCAGCAGCTCGCCCGGTAGCGGGAGACTGACAGATACGCAGTATTTT. This codes for CASSSPGSGRLTDTQYF.

The J gene is TRBJ1-6, the V gene TRBV18, with unresolved D. Germline V CDR1 and CDR2: KGHSH, LQKENI. V was cut by 2 bases and J by 4 bases, with 9 bases left in between. The CDR3 covers 15 residues. The DNA for the CDR3 is TGTGCCAGCTCACCAGCGGCGGTTTATAATTCACCCCTCCACTTT. This codes for CASSPAAVYNSPLHF.